Listed below are T cell receptor beta chains from one sample, sequenced in a study of blood T cell repertoires in COVID-19. TCRdb's table, derived via immunoSEQ multiplex PCR, lists solely in-frame clones and lacks some. The sample records 95,000 to 100,000 clones, roughly nine tenths being singletons. Source material: peripheral blood. Receptors were obtained from a man aged 50-60 years with acute or convalescent COVID-19. Both conserved end residues are part of each CDR3. The D gene is left open where the match is weak. Where a row states a size, it is once, few, many or the class of an expanded clone; other rows omit it.

D	J	V	size	DNA	CDR3
TRBD1	TRBJ2-3	TRBV18	once	TGTGCCAGCTCACCCGTGGGACAGGAGTTATTCACAGATACGCAGTATTTT	CASSPVGQELFTDTQYF
-	TRBJ2-1	TRBV5-6	-	TGTGCCAGCAGCTTGGCCTCAGGGGGGTCGTTCTTC	CASSLASGGSFF
TRBD2	TRBJ2-1	TRBV19	-	TGTGCCAGTAGTTGGACTAGCGGGGGAAATGAGCAGTTCTTC	CASSWTSGGNEQFF
TRBD1	TRBJ1-5	TRBV6-4	-	TGTGCCAGCAGTGAAACAGGGGATCAGCCCCAGCATTTT	CASSETGDQPQHF
TRBD1	TRBJ1-1	TRBV28	-	TGTGCCAGCAGCCCGCAGGGGGCGATTGCTTTCTTT	CASSPQGAIAFF
TRBD1	TRBJ1-6	TRBV6-1	-	TGTGCCAGCAGTGCCATTTCGGGACAGATCAATTCACCCCTCCACTTT	CASSAISGQINSPLHF
TRBD1	TRBJ1-2	TRBV5-5	once	TGTGCCAGCAGCTTGGCTGGGAAGGGGGCAGCTAACTATGGCTACACCTTC	CASSLAGKGAANYGYTF
-	TRBJ1-2	TRBV12-3/TRBV12-4	-	TGTGCCAGCAGTTTTGGGGCCTATGGCTACACCTTC	CASSFGAYGYTF
-	TRBJ2-5	TRBV7-2	-	TGTGCCAGCAGCCGGGACTGGGGCCAAGAGACCCAGTACTTC	CASSRDWGQETQYF
-	TRBJ1-2	TRBV7-9	-	TGTGCCAGCAGCTTAAGCAAGTCGGACTATGGCTACACCTTC	CASSLSKSDYGYTF
-	TRBJ2-7	TRBV6-2/TRBV6-3	once	TGTGCCAGCAGTTACGGGGCCAACCACTACGAGCAGTACTTC	CASSYGANHYEQYF
-	TRBJ1-1	TRBV18	once	TGTGCCAGCTCACCAACCGCAGGATTCGCTGAAGCTTTCTTT	CASSPTAGFAEAFF
TRBD1	TRBJ1-5	TRBV4-2	-	TGTGCCAGCAGCCAATCACTTACAGGGGTTCAGCCCCAGCATTTT	CASSQSLTGVQPQHF
TRBD1	TRBJ1-1	TRBV5-4	-	TGTGCCAGCAGCGTAGGACAGGGCAGGAACACTGAAGCTTTCTTT	CASSVGQGRNTEAFF
TRBD1	TRBJ1-2	TRBV9	-	TGTGCCAGCAGCCTAACGGGGACAGGTGCCGGCTACACCTTC	CASSLTGTGAGYTF
-	TRBJ1-6	TRBV28	-	TGTGCCAGCAGTTCTCAAGGCGCCAGACGGGATTCACCCCTCCACTTT	CASSSQGARRDSPLHF
-	TRBJ2-2	TRBV7-8	-	TGTGCCAGCAGCTTTGCCGGCAGGGGAAAGACCGGGGAGCTGTTTTTT	CASSFAGRGKTGELFF